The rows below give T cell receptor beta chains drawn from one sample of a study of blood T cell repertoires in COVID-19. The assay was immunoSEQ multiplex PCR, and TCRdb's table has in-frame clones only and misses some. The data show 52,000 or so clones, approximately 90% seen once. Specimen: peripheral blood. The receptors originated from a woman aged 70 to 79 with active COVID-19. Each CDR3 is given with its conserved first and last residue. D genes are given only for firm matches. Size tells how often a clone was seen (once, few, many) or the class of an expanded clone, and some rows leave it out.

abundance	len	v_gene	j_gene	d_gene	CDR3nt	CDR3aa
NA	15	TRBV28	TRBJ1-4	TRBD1	TGTGCCAGCAGTTCCACAGGGGGCGCGGGTGAAAAACTGTTTTTT	CASSSTGGAGEKLFF
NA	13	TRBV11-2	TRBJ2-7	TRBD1	TGTGCCAGCAGCATCCACAGGGGACGGGAGCAGTACTTC	CASSIHRGREQYF
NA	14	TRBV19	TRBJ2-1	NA	TGTGCCACCCAGCAGGGGGGCACCTACAATGAGCAGTTCTTC	CATQQGGTYNEQFF
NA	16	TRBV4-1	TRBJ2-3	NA	TGCGCCAGCAGCCAAGCCCCGGGTAGAGATTCCGATACGCAGTATTTT	CASSQAPGRDSDTQYF
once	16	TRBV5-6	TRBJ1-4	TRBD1	TGTGCCAGCAGCTTTAGGGGGCTTCTGTCTAATGAAAAACTGTTTTTT	CASSFRGLLSNEKLFF
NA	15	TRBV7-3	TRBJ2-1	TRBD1	TGTGCCAGCAGCTCCAGGGGGAGAGGGGTCAATGAGCAGTTCTTC	CASSSRGRGVNEQFF
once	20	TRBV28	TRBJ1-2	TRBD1	TGTGCCAGCAGTCCTGACTTCCGACAGGGGTTCTTACACTTTGGCTATGGCTACACCTTC	CASSPDFRQGFLHFGYGYTF
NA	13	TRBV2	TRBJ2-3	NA	TGTGCCAGTTTACTAGAGGGATTAGATACGCAGTATTTT	CASLLEGLDTQYF
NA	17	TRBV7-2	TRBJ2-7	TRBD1	TGTGCCAGCAGCTCACACCCTCGAGGACAGGGGCCATTGGAGCAGTACTTC	CASSSHPRGQGPLEQYF
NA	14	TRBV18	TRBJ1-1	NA	TGTGCCAGCTCACCCGCGGGCATGAACACTGAAGCTTTCTTT	CASSPAGMNTEAFF
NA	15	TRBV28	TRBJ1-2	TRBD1	TGTGCCAGCAGTCTCCGGGACAGACATAACTATGGCTACACCTTC	CASSLRDRHNYGYTF
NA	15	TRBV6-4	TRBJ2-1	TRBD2	TGTGCCAGCAGTGAAAAGGGACTAGCGAACAATGAGCAGTTCTTC	CASSEKGLANNEQFF
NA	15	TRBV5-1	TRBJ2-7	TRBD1	TGCGCCAGCAGCTTGGCCCCGGGACAGGGCTACGAGCAGTACTTC	CASSLAPGQGYEQYF
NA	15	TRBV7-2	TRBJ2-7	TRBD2	TGTGCCAGCAGTCCTAGCGGGTTAAGCTCCTACGAGCAGTACTTC	CASSPSGLSSYEQYF
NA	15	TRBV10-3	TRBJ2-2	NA	TGTGCCATCAGTCCCGGGGCAGGGGGGACCGGGGAGCTGTTTTTT	CAISPGAGGTGELFF
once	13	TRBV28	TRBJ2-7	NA	TGTGCCAGCAGTGTGCGGGCCCCCTACGAGCAGTACTTC	CASSVRAPYEQYF
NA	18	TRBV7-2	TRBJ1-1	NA	TGTGCCAGCAGCTTAGCGCAAAGGAGACGGAGAAAGAACACTGAAGCTTTCTTT	CASSLAQRRRRKNTEAFF
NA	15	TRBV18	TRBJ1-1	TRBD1	TGTGCCAGCTCACCACCGACGACAGGGGGAGGTGAAGCTTTCTTT	CASSPPTTGGGEAFF
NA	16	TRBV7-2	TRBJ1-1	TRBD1	TGTGCCAGCAGCTTAGTCGGGACAGGGATCGTCACTGAAGCTTTCTTT	CASSLVGTGIVTEAFF
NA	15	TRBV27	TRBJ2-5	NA	TGTGCCAGCAGTTTTTCGCGTGCGTACCAAGAGACCCAGTACTTC	CASSFSRAYQETQYF
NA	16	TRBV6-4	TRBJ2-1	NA	TGTGCCAGCAGCCCTTATCACAGGGCCCCCTACAATGAGCAGTTCTTC	CASSPYHRAPYNEQFF
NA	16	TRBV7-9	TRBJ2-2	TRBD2	TGTGCCAGCAGCCTGGGACTAGCGGGAATCACCGGGGAGCTGTTTTTT	CASSLGLAGITGELFF
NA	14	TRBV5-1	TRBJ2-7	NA	TGCGCCAGCAGCTTGGACGCGACTGACTACGAGCAGTACTTC	CASSLDATDYEQYF
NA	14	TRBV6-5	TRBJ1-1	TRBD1	TGTGCCAGCAGTTACCAGGGGGCGAACACTGAAGCTTTCTTT	CASSYQGANTEAFF
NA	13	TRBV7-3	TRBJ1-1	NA	TGTGCCAGCAGCTTCGGGAGTGATACTGAAGCTTTCTTT	CASSFGSDTEAFF
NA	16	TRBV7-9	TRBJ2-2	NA	TGTGCCAGCAGCTTAGCCAGGACACAATTTACCGGGGAGCTGTTTTTT	CASSLARTQFTGELFF